Sequencing of this T cell receptor beta chain was carried out in a study of shared T cell receptors in the human thymus. Repertoires were generated with immunoSEQ multiplex PCR, while TCRdb's copy carries only in-frame clones and drops some. The data contain roughly 710,000 clones, 70% to 90% of them seen just once; the ten biggest clones take up around 0.01%. This clone was counted once. These data were also filed under a second study, of human thymus T cells. According to that study: Serving as donors were healthy Finnish infants, each of whom was having open corrective surgery for congenital heart defects. The source of the thymus tissue was resections taken during corrective heart surgery. V and J genes seemed to be used with bias in thymic and blood repertoires. Thymic repertoires from unrelated individuals overlapped highly, related research reported.

This clonotype was obtained from a girl less than two years old with a congenital heart defect. Sequencing was performed on thymocytes.

CDR3 coding DNA: TGCAGCGCCCCCGTGGGGCAGGATAACTATGGCTACACCTTC. Translation gives CSAPVGQDNYGYTF. The chain carries TRBV29-1 and TRBJ1-2, with D maybe TRBD1 (5 bases). CDR1 and CDR2 (germline): SQVTM, ANQGSEA. The CDR3 runs 14 residues. V gave up 7 bases and J gave up 1 base, with 16 bases separating them.